Listed below are T cell receptor beta chains from one sample, sequenced in a study of cytomegalovirus exposure and HLA in healthy donors. The table came from immunoSEQ multiplex PCR; TCRdb's copy has only in-frame clones and leaves some out. The sample lists 150,000 to 200,000 clones; 68% were seen once. Sequences were obtained from PBMCs. Every receptor here comes from a woman under 30 in good health and CMV-seropositive. Each CDR3 is given with its conserved first and last residue. D genes are given only for firm matches. Rows may omit the clone size; those that give it use once, few, many or a size class.

>-|15|TRBJ1-5|-|TRBV15
CATSSGGGLNQPQHF
TGTGCCACCAGCAGCGGGGGGGGACTCAATCAGCCCCAGCATTTT
>few|12|TRBJ1-5|-|TRBV30
CAWRQGGQPQHF
TGTGCCTGGAGACAGGGTGGCCAGCCCCAGCATTTT
>-|17|TRBJ1-5|-|TRBV7-8
CASSSRGGRVSNQPQHF
TGTGCCAGCAGCTCGAGGGGAGGGAGGGTGAGCAATCAGCCCCAGCATTTT
>-|17|TRBJ1-1|-|TRBV21-1
CASSKPRRGGKNTEAFF
TGTGCCAGCAGCAAACCCAGGCGTGGGGGGAAGAACACTGAAGCTTTCTTT
>-|17|TRBJ2-3|TRBD2|TRBV2
CASRTGLAGGRGDTQYF
TGTGCCAGCAGGACGGGACTAGCGGGAGGGCGTGGAGATACGCAGTATTTT
>-|16|TRBJ1-2|TRBD1|TRBV6-5
CASSYLTGRRGNGYTF
TGTGCCAGCAGTTACTTGACAGGGCGAAGGGGAAATGGCTACACCTTC
>-|16|TRBJ1-1|-|TRBV13
CASSLVQARGSTEAFF
TGTGCCAGCAGCTTAGTGCAGGCCCGGGGGAGCACTGAAGCTTTCTTT
>-|15|TRBJ1-1|TRBD1|TRBV7-8
CASSPTDRTNTEAFF
TGTGCCAGCAGCCCTACGGACAGGACGAACACTGAAGCTTTCTTT
>few|15|TRBJ1-2|-|TRBV27
CASSSIGGGDYGYTF
TGTGCCAGCAGTTCTATCGGGGGGGGCGACTATGGCTACACCTTC
>-|11|TRBJ1-1|-|TRBV5-1
CASSFGVEAFF
TGCGCCAGCAGCTTCGGGGTGGAGGCTTTCTTT
>-|14|TRBJ1-2|TRBD1|TRBV5-4
CASSLARTGDGYTF
TGTGCCAGCAGCTTGGCTCGGACAGGGGATGGCTACACCTTC
>few|14|TRBJ1-2|TRBD1|TRBV10-3
CAIYPGTGSYGYTF
TGTGCCATCTACCCCGGGACAGGATCATATGGCTACACCTTC
>once|15|TRBJ2-2|TRBD2|TRBV6-1
CASSGLAGVPGELFF
TGTGCCAGCAGTGGACTAGCGGGAGTTCCCGGGGAGCTGTTTTTT
>-|15|TRBJ2-7|-|TRBV5-1
CASSLARSGSYEQYF
TGCGCCAGCAGCTTGGCCAGAAGCGGGTCCTACGAGCAGTACTTC
>-|18|TRBJ1-2|TRBD1|TRBV27
CASSLYYPDREGNYGYTF
TGTGCCAGCAGTCTATACTACCCGGACAGGGAAGGGAACTATGGCTACACCTTC
>few|16|TRBJ1-3|-|TRBV7-6
CASSKWRDPPGNTIYF
TGTGCCAGCAGCAAATGGAGGGACCCCCCTGGAAACACCATATATTTT
>-|19|TRBJ2-3|-|TRBV5-4
CASSLEAPWGESRPDTQYF
TGTGCCAGCAGCTTAGAGGCCCCCTGGGGGGAGTCGCGCCCAGATACGCAGTATTTT
>-|17|TRBJ2-1|TRBD2|TRBV27
CASSLLAGSLSYNEQFF
TGTGCCAGCAGTTTACTAGCGGGAAGCCTCTCCTACAATGAGCAGTTCTTC
>-|15|TRBJ2-7|-|TRBV5-1
CASSLDRTATYEQYF
TGCGCCAGCAGCTTGGACAGGACAGCCACCTACGAGCAGTACTTC
>few|15|TRBJ1-5|-|TRBV6-5
CASSYRGLSNQPQHF
TGTGCCAGCAGTTACAGGGGACTAAGCAATCAGCCCCAGCATTTT
>-|15|TRBJ2-5|-|TRBV5-1
CASSWGTGRQETQYF
TGCGCCAGCAGCTGGGGAACAGGCCGTCAAGAGACCCAGTACTTC
>-|14|TRBJ1-2|-|TRBV30
CAWSWGSISYGYTF
TGTGCCTGGAGTTGGGGCAGTATATCCTATGGCTACACCTTC
>-|16|TRBJ2-3|-|TRBV19
CASSPYDWYSTDTQYF
TGTGCCAGTAGTCCCTACGACTGGTATAGCACAGATACGCAGTATTTT
>few|15|TRBJ2-7|TRBD1|TRBV29-1
CSVEADRGSSYEQYF
TGCAGCGTTGAAGCGGACAGGGGGAGCTCCTACGAGCAGTACTTC
>-|14|TRBJ2-5|TRBD2|TRBV4-1
CASSPPGREETQYF
TGCGCCAGCAGCCCCCCTGGGAGGGAAGAGACCCAGTACTTC
>-|12|TRBJ2-3|-|TRBV28
CASSPGGYTQYF
TGTGCCAGCAGCCCCGGAGGATATACGCAGTATTTT
>-|16|TRBJ2-1|-|TRBV21-1
CASSTQKRESYNEQFF
TGTGCCAGCAGTACCCAGAAGCGGGAGTCGTACAATGAGCAGTTCTTC
>-|16|TRBJ2-7|TRBD1|TRBV6-5
CASSYSTGGASWEQYF
TGTGCCAGCAGTTACTCGACAGGGGGTGCTTCCTGGGAGCAGTACTTC
>-|14|TRBJ1-2|TRBD1|TRBV2
CASNIQGMVRGYTF
TGTGCCAGCAACATACAGGGGATGGTGAGGGGCTACACCTTC
>-|15|TRBJ2-7|-|TRBV5-1
CASSLLSGDPYEQYF
TGCGCCAGCAGCTTGTTGTCAGGGGACCCCTACGAGCAGTACTTC
>-|13|TRBJ2-5|-|TRBV2
CASSDWLSETQYF
TGTGCCAGCAGTGATTGGTTAAGCGAGACCCAGTACTTC
>once|16|TRBJ2-7|-|TRBV4-1
CASSQELAGQSYEQYF
TGCGCCAGCAGCCAAGAGTTGGCGGGTCAGTCCTACGAGCAGTACTTC
>few|18|TRBJ2-3|TRBD2|TRBV18
CASSPLGISGRAGDTQYF
TGTGCCAGCTCACCACTGGGTATTAGCGGGAGGGCCGGAGATACGCAGTATTTT
>-|14|TRBJ2-7|-|TRBV9
CASSPSGSPYEQYF
TGTGCCAGCAGCCCCTCGGGGAGCCCCTACGAGCAGTACTTC
>-|13|TRBJ1-4|-|TRBV9
CASSLQGGEKLFF
TGTGCCAGCAGCCTACAGGGTGGAGAAAAACTGTTTTTT
>-|17|TRBJ2-3|-|TRBV4-3
CASSQAGRGVITDTQYF
TGCGCCAGCAGCCAAGCGGGGCGGGGAGTCATAACAGATACGCAGTATTTT
>-|15|TRBJ2-5|TRBD1|TRBV5-1
CASSSHGTVQETQYF
TGCGCCAGCAGCTCCCACGGGACAGTACAAGAGACCCAGTACTTC
>-|13|TRBJ1-2|-|TRBV19
CASRCLIRDGYTF
TGTGCCAGCAGATGCCTCATCAGGGATGGCTACACCTTC
>once|15|TRBJ2-7|TRBD1|TRBV27
CASSSRPGQIYEQYF
TGTGCCAGCAGTTCACGACCGGGACAGATCTACGAGCAGTACTTC
>few|15|TRBJ2-2|TRBD2|TRBV2
CASRKTSAYTGELFF
TGTGCCAGCAGGAAGACTAGCGCTTACACCGGGGAGCTGTTTTTT
>-|14|TRBJ1-1|-|TRBV11-2
CASSSNTAGTEAFF
TGTGCCAGCAGCTCCAACACCGCGGGGACTGAAGCTTTCTTT
>-|15|TRBJ2-7|TRBD2|TRBV6-6
CASSYSSLASGEKYF
TGTGCCAGCAGTTACTCTTCTTTAGCTAGCGGTGAAAAGTACTTC
>-|14|TRBJ1-2|TRBD1|TRBV9
CASSVNGGGNRYTF
TGTGCCAGCAGCGTAAACGGAGGGGGCAATCGCTACACCTTC
>few|15|TRBJ2-7|TRBD2|TRBV29-1
CSVVPSLTSGTIQYF
TGCAGCGTTGTACCCTCGTTGACTAGCGGTACGATTCAGTACTTC
>few|15|TRBJ1-2|TRBD1|TRBV23-1
CASSPRDRAPNGYTF
TGCGCCAGCAGTCCTCGGGACAGGGCGCCGAATGGCTACACCTTC
>-|14|TRBJ2-7|TRBD1|TRBV2
CASSQGQGGYEQYF
TGTGCCAGCTCACAAGGACAGGGGGGCTACGAGCAGTACTTC
>few|12|TRBJ2-3|-|TRBV7-2
CASSFGGDTQYF
TGTGCCAGCAGTTTTGGGGGGGATACGCAGTATTTT
>-|15|TRBJ2-7|TRBD2|TRBV9
CASSALAGGPYEQYF
TGTGCCAGCAGCGCACTAGCGGGAGGGCCCTACGAGCAGTACTTC
>-|14|TRBJ2-3|-|TRBV7-2
CASSFMPGVDTQYF
TGTGCCAGCAGCTTTATGCCAGGGGTAGATACGCAGTATTTT
>-|12|TRBJ1-1|-|TRBV10-3
CAIGSKDSSAFF
TGTGCCATCGGTTCTAAAGACAGCTCAGCTTTCTTT
>-|16|TRBJ2-3|TRBD2|TRBV7-9
CASSLGAGTTTDTQYF
TGTGCCAGCAGCTTAGGGGCCGGGACTACCACAGATACGCAGTATTTT